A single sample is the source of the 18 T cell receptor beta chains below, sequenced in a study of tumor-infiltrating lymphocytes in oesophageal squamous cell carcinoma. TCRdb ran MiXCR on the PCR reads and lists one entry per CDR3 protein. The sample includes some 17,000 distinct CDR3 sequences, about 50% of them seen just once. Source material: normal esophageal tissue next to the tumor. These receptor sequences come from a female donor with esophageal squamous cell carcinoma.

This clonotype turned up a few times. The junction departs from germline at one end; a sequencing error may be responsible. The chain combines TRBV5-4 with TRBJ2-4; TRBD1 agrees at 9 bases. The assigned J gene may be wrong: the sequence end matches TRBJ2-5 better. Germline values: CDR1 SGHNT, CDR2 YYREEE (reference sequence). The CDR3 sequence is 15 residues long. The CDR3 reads CASSFYRGHQETQYF. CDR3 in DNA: TGCGCCAGCAGCTTTTACAGGGGGCATCAAGAGACCCAGTACTTC.

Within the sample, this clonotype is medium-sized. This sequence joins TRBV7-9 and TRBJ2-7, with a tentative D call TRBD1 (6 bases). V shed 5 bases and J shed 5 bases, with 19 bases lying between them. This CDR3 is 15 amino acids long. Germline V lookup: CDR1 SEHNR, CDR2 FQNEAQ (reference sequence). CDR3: CASSPTRDKVDEQYF. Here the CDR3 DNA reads TGTGCCAGCAGCCCCACCAGGGACAAGGTCGACGAGCAGTACTTC.

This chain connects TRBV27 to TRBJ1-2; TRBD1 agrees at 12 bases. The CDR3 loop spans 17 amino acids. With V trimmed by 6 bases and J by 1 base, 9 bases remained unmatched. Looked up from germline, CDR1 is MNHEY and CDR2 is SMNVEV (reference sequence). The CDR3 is CASSPRDRGRVNYGYTF. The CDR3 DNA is TGTGCCAGCAGCCCGAGGGACAGGGGGCGGGTTAACTATGGCTACACCTTC.

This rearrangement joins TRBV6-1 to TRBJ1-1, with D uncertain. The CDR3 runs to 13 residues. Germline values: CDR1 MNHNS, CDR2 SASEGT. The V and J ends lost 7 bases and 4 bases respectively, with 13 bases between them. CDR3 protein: CASKDKQFTEAFF. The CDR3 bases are TGTGCCAGCAAGGATAAACAGTTCACTGAAGCTTTCTTT.

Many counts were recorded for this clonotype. The CDR3 DNA reads TGTGCCAGCAGTTACAATGGGGAAGGAGGGACCCAGTACTTC. It translates to CASSYNGEGGTQYF. The chain combines TRBV6-2 or TRBV6-3 with TRBJ2-5, with D possibly being TRBD2 (5 bases). The CDR3 spans 14 residues. The germline V gene has CDR1 MNHEY and CDR2 SVGEGT. Deletions cut 2 bases from V and 7 bases from J, with 14 bases between.

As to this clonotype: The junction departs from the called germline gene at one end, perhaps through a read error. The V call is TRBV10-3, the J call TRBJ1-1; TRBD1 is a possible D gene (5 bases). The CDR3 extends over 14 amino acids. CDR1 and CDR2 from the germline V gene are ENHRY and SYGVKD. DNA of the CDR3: TGTGCCAGCAGTGAGCGGGGGACGGCCACTGAAGCTTTCTTT. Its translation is CASSERGTATEAFF.

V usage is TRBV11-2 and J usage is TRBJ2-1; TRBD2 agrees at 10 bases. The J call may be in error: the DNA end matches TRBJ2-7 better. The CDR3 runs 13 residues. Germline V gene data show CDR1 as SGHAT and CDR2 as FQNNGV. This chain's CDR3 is CASGAGGPGEQYF. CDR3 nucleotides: TGTGCCAGCGGAGCGGGAGGGCCGGGAGAGCAGTACTTC.

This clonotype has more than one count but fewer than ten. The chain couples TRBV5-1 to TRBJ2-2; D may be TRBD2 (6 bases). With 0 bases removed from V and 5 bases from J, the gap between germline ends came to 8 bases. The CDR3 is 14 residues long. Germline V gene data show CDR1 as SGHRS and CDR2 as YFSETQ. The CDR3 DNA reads TGCGCCAGCAGCTTGGTTCGGGGGACCGGGGAGCTGTTTTTT. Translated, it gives CASSLVRGTGELFF.

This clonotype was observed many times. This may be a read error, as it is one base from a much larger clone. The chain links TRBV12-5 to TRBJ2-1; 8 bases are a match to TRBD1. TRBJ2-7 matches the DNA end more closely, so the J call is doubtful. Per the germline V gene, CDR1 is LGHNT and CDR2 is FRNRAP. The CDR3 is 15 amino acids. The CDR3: CASASQGASYNEQYF. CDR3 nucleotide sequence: TGTGCTAGCGCTTCCCAGGGGGCGTCCTACAATGAGCAGTACTTC.

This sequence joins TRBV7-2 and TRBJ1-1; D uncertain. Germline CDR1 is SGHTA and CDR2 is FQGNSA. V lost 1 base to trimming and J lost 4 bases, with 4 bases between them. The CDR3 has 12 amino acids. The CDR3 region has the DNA TGTGCCAGCAGCTTAGGGGCCACTGAAGCTTTCTTT. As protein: CASSLGATEAFF.

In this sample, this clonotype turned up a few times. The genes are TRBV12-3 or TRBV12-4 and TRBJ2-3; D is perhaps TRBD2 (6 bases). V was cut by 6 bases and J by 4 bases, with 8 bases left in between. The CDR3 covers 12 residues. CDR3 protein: CASSRLADTQYF. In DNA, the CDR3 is TGTGCCAGCAGCCGACTAGCAGATACGCAGTATTTT.

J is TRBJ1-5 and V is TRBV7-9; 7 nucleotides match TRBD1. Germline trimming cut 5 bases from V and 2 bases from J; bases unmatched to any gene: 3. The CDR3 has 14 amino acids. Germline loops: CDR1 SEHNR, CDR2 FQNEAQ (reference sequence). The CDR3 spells CASSSTGGNQPQHF. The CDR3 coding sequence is TGTGCCAGCAGCAGTACAGGGGGCAATCAGCCCCAGCATTTT.

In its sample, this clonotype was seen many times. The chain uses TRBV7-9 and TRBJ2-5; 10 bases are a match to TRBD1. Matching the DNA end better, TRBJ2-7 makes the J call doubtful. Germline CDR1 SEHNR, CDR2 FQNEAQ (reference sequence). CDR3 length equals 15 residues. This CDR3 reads CASSNRDRGSYEQYF. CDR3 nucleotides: TGTGCCAGCAGCAACCGGGACAGGGGCTCCTACGAGCAGTACTTC.

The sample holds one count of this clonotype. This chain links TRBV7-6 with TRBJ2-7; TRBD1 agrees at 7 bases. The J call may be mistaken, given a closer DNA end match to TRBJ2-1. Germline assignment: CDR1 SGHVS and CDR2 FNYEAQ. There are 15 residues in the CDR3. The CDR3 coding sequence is TGTGCCAGCAGCTTAGACAGGGGCGTTTCGAATGAGCAGTTCTTC. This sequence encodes CASSLDRGVSNEQFF.

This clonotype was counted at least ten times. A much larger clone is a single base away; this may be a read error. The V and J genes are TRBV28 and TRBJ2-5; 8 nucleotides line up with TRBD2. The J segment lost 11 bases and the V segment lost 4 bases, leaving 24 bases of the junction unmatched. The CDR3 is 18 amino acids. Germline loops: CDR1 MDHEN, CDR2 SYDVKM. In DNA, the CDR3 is TGTGCCAGCAGTTCATCCCAAGGGCGGATAGCGGGACCCAATGAGCAGTACTTC. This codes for CASSSSQGRIAGPNEQYF.

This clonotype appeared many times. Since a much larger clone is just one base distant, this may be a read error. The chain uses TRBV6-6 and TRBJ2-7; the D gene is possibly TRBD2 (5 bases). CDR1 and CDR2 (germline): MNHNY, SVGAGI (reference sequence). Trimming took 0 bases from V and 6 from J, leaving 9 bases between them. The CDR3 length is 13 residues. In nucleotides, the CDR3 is TGTGCCAGCAGTTACTCGCTACTAGTCGAGCAGTACTTC. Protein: CASSYSLLVEQYF.

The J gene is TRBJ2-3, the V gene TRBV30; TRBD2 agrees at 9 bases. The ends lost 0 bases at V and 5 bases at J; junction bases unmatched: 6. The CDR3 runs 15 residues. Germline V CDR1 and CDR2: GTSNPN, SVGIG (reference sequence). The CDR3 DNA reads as TGTGCCTGGAGTGTACCGGCGGGGGGGGTAGATACGCAGTATTTT. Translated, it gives CAWSVPAGGVDTQYF.

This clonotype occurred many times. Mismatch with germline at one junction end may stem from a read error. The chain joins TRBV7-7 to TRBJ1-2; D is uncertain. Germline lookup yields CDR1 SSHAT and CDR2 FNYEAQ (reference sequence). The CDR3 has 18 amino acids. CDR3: CASSLVGPPQPTGYGYTF. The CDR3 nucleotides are TGTGCTAGCAGCTTAGTCGGGCCTCCCCAACCCACGGGCTATGGCTACACCTTC.